The source of this T cell receptor beta chain is a study of cytomegalovirus exposure and HLA in healthy donors. The PCR was carried out with 60 Vbeta primers and 13 Jbeta primers. Sequencing used immunoSEQ multiplex PCR; TCRdb keeps in-frame clones, though not all of them. The sample lists about 140,000 clones, roughly three quarters occurring once. Sequenced sample: PBMCs. This receptor was taken from a woman in her forties in good health and CMV-seronegative.

The chain's CDR3 is CASSLGGVRGQETQYF. For the CDR3, the DNA is TGTGCCAGCAGCTTAGGTGGCGTCAGGGGCCAAGAGACCCAGTACTTC. This sequence joins TRBV7-2 and TRBJ2-5; tentatively, D is TRBD1 (6 bases). V was shortened by 1 base and J by 1 base, with 13 bases between the two germline ends. The CDR3 length is 16 residues. From germline, CDR1 is SGHTA and CDR2 FQGNSA.